This is a list of T cell receptor beta chains from one sample in a study of T cell repertoires in cytomegalovirus infection. One entry per CDR3 protein results from TCRdb running MiXCR on the reads. The sample records about 480,000 distinct CDR3 sequences, more than 30% being singletons. No antigens are known for them. Specimen: cultured PBMCs, collected from culture after CMV antigen stimulation. Receptors were obtained from a human donor in good health (CMV status not recorded). Some clones in this sample may be carry-over from other donors' samples. Both conserved end residues are part of each CDR3. A D gene is named only where the DNA matches it firmly. Expanded clones are given a class, and other clones once, few, many or no size at all.

size | J | V | D | DNA | CDR3
. | TRBJ1-5 | TRBV19 | . | TGTGCCAGTAGTATGGTCCAAGGGAGCAATCAGCCCCAGCATTTT | CASSMVQGSNQPQHF
many | TRBJ2-5 | TRBV20-1 | . | TGCAGTGCTAGAAGGGAGACCCAGTACTTC | CSARRETQYF
many | TRBJ2-1 | TRBV6-2/TRBV6-3 | . | TGTGCCAGCAGCCTCGATAGCTCTCGCAATGAGCAGTTCTTC | CASSLDSSRNEQFF
. | TRBJ1-2 | TRBV27 | . | TGTGCCAGCAAAGGTGGCAGCACTAACTATGGCTACACCTTC | CASKGGSTNYGYTF
. | TRBJ1-2 | TRBV24-1 | . | TGTGCCACCAGTCACAAGGAGGCCTATGGCTACACCTTC | CATSHKEAYGYTF
few | TRBJ2-3 | TRBV6-1 | TRBD2 | TGTGCCAGCACCCAGGGGAGCGGGAGTCGGACAGATACGCAGTATTTT | CASTQGSGSRTDTQYF
. | TRBJ1-1 | TRBV28 | . | TGTGCCAGCAGTTTATATGCTGTACAGAACACTGAAGCTTTCTTT | CASSLYAVQNTEAFF
. | TRBJ2-5 | TRBV5-6 | TRBD1 | TGTGCCAGCAGCTTGGTTCGGACGACAGGGGGACAAGAGACCCAGTACTTC | CASSLVRTTGGQETQYF
few | TRBJ2-1 | TRBV11-1 | . | TGTGCCAGCAGGTTGGGTAGCGGCTACTCCTACAATGAGCAGTTCTTC | CASRLGSGYSYNEQFF
. | TRBJ2-5 | TRBV7-9 | . | TGTGCCAGCAGTTTTAGGGGAGAGCTGAGAGAGACCCAGTACTTC | CASSFRGELRETQYF
few | TRBJ2-4 | TRBV7-2 | . | TGTGCCAGCAGCTTAGCTCTAGTCAAAAACATTCAGTACTTC | CASSLALVKNIQYF
. | TRBJ2-1 | TRBV4-3 | . | TGCGCCAGCGCCTCTCGGAGTGGTAATGAGCAGTTCTTC | CASASRSGNEQFF
many | TRBJ2-5 | TRBV9 | . | TGTGCCAGCAGCGTAGAACCGGGAGTAGCGGAGACCCAGTACTTC | CASSVEPGVAETQYF
few | TRBJ1-2 | TRBV4-3 | . | TGCGCCAGCAGCCAAGAATCAGGGACGGGCTATGGCTACACCTTC | CASSQESGTGYGYTF
. | TRBJ2-3 | TRBV7-8 | . | TGTGCCAGCAGCTTGATTACGTGGGTTAGCACAGATACGCAGTATTTT | CASSLITWVSTDTQYF
. | TRBJ2-1 | TRBV7-2 | . | TGTGCCAGCAGGCGGAGGGGCAGGGGCGACTCCTACAATGAGCAGTTCTTC | CASRRRGRGDSYNEQFF
few | TRBJ2-1 | TRBV7-6 | . | TGTGCCAGCAGCTCGGGGCAGAACCGCTACAATGAGCAGTTCTTC | CASSSGQNRYNEQFF
. | TRBJ2-2 | TRBV7-8 | TRBD2 | TGTGCCAGCAGCTTATCTAGGTTGGGACTAGCGGGAGATGGCGGGGAGCTGTTTTTT | CASSLSRLGLAGDGGELFF
few | TRBJ2-3 | TRBV19 | . | TGTGCCAGTACAGACAGGCCGGAACCCACAGATACGCAGTATTTT | CASTDRPEPTDTQYF
few | TRBJ1-2 | TRBV19 | TRBD1 | TGTGCCAGTAGTCCCGGGACAGGGGGTAAGAGGAACTATGGCTACACCTTC | CASSPGTGGKRNYGYTF
. | TRBJ1-2 | TRBV19 | . | TGTGCCAGTAGTATAGCAGGGGACAACTATGGCTACACCTTC | CASSIAGDNYGYTF
few | TRBJ2-4 | TRBV5-6 | TRBD2 | TGTGCCAGCAACCTAGGGACTAGCGGCAAAAACATTCAGTACTTC | CASNLGTSGKNIQYF
many | TRBJ2-1 | TRBV7-2 | TRBD2 | TGTGCCAGCAGCCCGGGACTAGCGGGAGGATTGAGTGAGCAGTTCTTC | CASSPGLAGGLSEQFF
many | TRBJ2-1 | TRBV12-3/TRBV12-4 | . | TGTGCCAGCAGTTTTGTCAGTAGCTCCTACAATGAGCAGTTCTTC | CASSFVSSSYNEQFF
few | TRBJ1-1 | TRBV7-2 | . | TGTGCCAGCAGCACTCAAACGGGAGCTTTCTTT | CASSTQTGAFF
few | TRBJ2-5 | TRBV12-3/TRBV12-4 | . | TGTGCCAGCAGTAAGACGGGACATACGGTCGGTCAAGAGACCCAGTACTTC | CASSKTGHTVGQETQYF
. | TRBJ2-1 | TRBV6-1 | TRBD2 | TGTGCCAGCAGTCCTAGCGGGAGTCTTAACAATGAGCAGTTCTTC | CASSPSGSLNNEQFF
. | TRBJ2-2 | TRBV12-3/TRBV12-4 | . | TGTGCCAGCAGTTTTCCCTGGAACACCGGGGAGCTGTTTTTT | CASSFPWNTGELFF
. | TRBJ2-1 | TRBV6-6 | . | TGTGCCAGCAGTTACCGAGCGAGGGATGCTGAGCAGTTCTTC | CASSYRARDAEQFF
few | TRBJ2-2 | TRBV4-1 | TRBD2 | TGCGCCAGCAGCCAAGATTTTAGGGCTAGCGGGAACACCGGGGAGCTGTTTTTT | CASSQDFRASGNTGELFF
few | TRBJ2-1 | TRBV6-6 | TRBD2 | TGTGCCAGCACCCTACTAGCGGCGTACAATGAGCAGTTCTTC | CASTLLAAYNEQFF
few | TRBJ2-5 | TRBV7-2 | . | TGTGCCAGCAGCAACAGGGTAAAAAATGGGGAGACCCAGTACTTC | CASSNRVKNGETQYF
. | TRBJ2-6 | TRBV5-1 | . | TGCGCCAGCAAGGAGGGGTCGGGTGACTCTGGGGCCAACGTCCTGACTTTC | CASKEGSGDSGANVLTF
. | TRBJ1-2 | TRBV24-1 | . | TGTGCCACCAGTGACCTCCGGACGGATTATGGCTACACCTTC | CATSDLRTDYGYTF
. | TRBJ2-7 | TRBV12-3/TRBV12-4 | TRBD2 | TGTGCCAGCAGTTTCGCTAGCGGGAGGGCCCACGAGCAGTACTTC | CASSFASGRAHEQYF
. | TRBJ1-4 | TRBV28 | . | TGTGCCAGCAGCCCAAGGGGGAAAAAACTGTTTTTT | CASSPRGKKLFF
. | TRBJ2-3 | TRBV24-1 | TRBD2 | TGTGCCACCAGTGAGTTAGCGGGAGACACAGATACGCAGTATTTT | CATSELAGDTDTQYF
. | TRBJ1-2 | TRBV25-1 | . | TGTGCCAGCAGTGAAGGTATAGGGTCTAACTATGGCTACACCTTC | CASSEGIGSNYGYTF
few | TRBJ2-7 | TRBV2 | . | TGTGCCAGCAAGACCGGGACAACGCACTACGAGCAGTACTTC | CASKTGTTHYEQYF
. | TRBJ1-1 | TRBV30 | . | TGTGCCTGGAGTGTACGGGGGATCACTGAAGCTTTCTTT | CAWSVRGITEAFF
. | TRBJ1-4 | TRBV20-1 | . | TGCAGTGCTCTACAACTCCTTTCAGGGGTAACTAATGAAAAACTGTTTTTT | CSALQLLSGVTNEKLFF
. | TRBJ1-2 | TRBV7-2 | . | TGTGCCAGCACCTCGGACCACTATGGCTACACCTTC | CASTSDHYGYTF
. | TRBJ2-3 | TRBV29-1 | . | TGCAGCGTGCAGACAGGCACAGATACGCAGTATTTT | CSVQTGTDTQYF
many | TRBJ2-2 | TRBV7-2 | . | TGTGCCAGCACGGTCACACAGGGAAACACCGGGGAGCTGTTTTTT | CASTVTQGNTGELFF
. | TRBJ2-1 | TRBV7-8 | . | TGTGCCAGCAGCTTAGCACCGGGGGCAGCAAATGAGCAGTTCTTC | CASSLAPGAANEQFF
. | TRBJ2-2 | TRBV12-3/TRBV12-4 | TRBD1 | TGTGCCAGCAGTTTACAGGGGGTAATGGGGAACACCGGGGAGCTGTTTTTT | CASSLQGVMGNTGELFF
. | TRBJ1-1 | TRBV7-9 | . | TGTGCCAGCAGCTTAGCTCTACCAAAACTGCAAGCTTTCTTT | CASSLALPKLQAFF
. | TRBJ2-7 | TRBV6-6 | TRBD2 | TGTGCCAGCAGTCCAGGCACAGCGGGAGTCCACACACTGAGTGGTTCTTACGAGCAGTACTTC | CASSPGTAGVHTLSGSYEQYF
few | TRBJ2-7 | TRBV5-5 | . | TGTGCCAGCAGCTTGGGGGTCTATACCCCAGGTAAAGACGAGCAGTACTTC | CASSLGVYTPGKDEQYF